This TCR beta chain stems from a study of blood T cells in healthy people across ages. The V gene's germline CDR1 is SGHTA and CDR2 FQGNSA. The CDR3 consists of 13 residues. Whole-study results and caveats: Significant beta diversity loss was already apparent by age approximately 36, declining roughly linearly.

Only a few counts were recorded for this clonotype. Its cognate antigen is unknown. A much larger clone lies one base from this, so it may be a read error. The use of a sample-barcoded 5' primer and a J-beta primer mix characterized a second PCR of roughly 6 to 11 cycles. One entry per CDR3 protein, called by TCRdb with MiXCR from the 5' RACE reads. The sample lists hundreds of thousands of distinct CDR3 sequences; roughly 32% were seen once. V is TRBV7-2 and J is TRBJ2-5; D unclear. The assigned J gene may be wrong: the sequence end matches TRBJ2-1 better. This receptor was identified in a woman of 80 years or more in good health. The sequencing sample was made of blood. The CDR3 sequence: CASIPLPQETQFF. The CDR3 bases are TGTGCCAGCATCCCCCTCCCCCAAGAGACCCAGTTCTTC.